This TCR beta chain was documented in a study of CD8+ T cells in alopecia areata. Findings and limits, study-wide: Sharing of TCRs across patients appeared less clear than in mice, possibly for HLA-related reasons.

From alopecia areata patients, lesional scalp punch biopsies and peripheral blood were collected. V was pared by 4 bases and J by 5 bases, with 13 bases of the junction left unmatched. Per the germline V gene, CDR1 is SGHRS and CDR2 is YFSETQ. The CDR3 covers 17 residues. Details on this clone: The antigen remains unidentified.

Reverse transcribed after extraction, RNA yielded cDNA as the sequencing template. Repertoires were generated with immunoSEQ multiplex PCR, while TCRdb's copy carries only in-frame clones and drops some. The data hold roughly 97,000 clones, with more than 35% observed a single time. This TCR was recovered from a human donor with alopecia areata. Sequencing was performed on CD4+ T cells sorted from blood. The chain uses TRBV5-1 and TRBJ2-2; 8 bases line up with TRBD1. The CDR3 DNA follows: TGCGCCAGCAGCCTGGAACCCGGACAGGGAGATACCGGGGAGCTGTTTTTT. Translated: CASSLEPGQGDTGELFF.